Presented here are 20 T cell receptor beta chains from one specimen sequenced in a study of T cell responses to AZD1222 COVID-19 vaccine. Using immunoSEQ multiplex PCR, the repertoire was profiled, and TCRdb retains in-frame clones only, with some absent. The table lists 120,000 or so clones, 85% to 95% of them singletons, with around 5.1% in the top ten. The specimen comprised peripheral blood, sampled 28 days after the second AZD1222 dose. These receptor sequences come from an adult who received the AZD1222 COVID-19 vaccine.

This clone was counted a single time. The CDR3 loop is CASTPSYTF. The DNA for the CDR3 is TGTGCCAGCACGCCTAGCTACACCTTC. This rearrangement joins TRBV2 to TRBJ1-2; no reliable D call. The V gene lost 7 bases and the J gene lost 9 bases, with 6 bases spanning the gap. The length of the CDR3 is 9 residues. Germline V gene lookup returns CDR1 SNHLY and CDR2 FYNNEI.

The rearrangement links TRBV19 to TRBJ2-7; perhaps TRBD1 as D (5 bases). The CDR3 runs 14 residues. The germline V and J ends were trimmed by 5 bases and 2 bases, with 13 bases remaining between them. The germline V gene has CDR1 LNHDA and CDR2 SQIVND (reference sequence). CDR3 nucleotide sequence: TGTGCCAGTAGTCTAGGCTGGGGCGCCTACGAGCAGTACTTC. Its translation: CASSLGWGAYEQYF.

This chain joins TRBV27 and TRBJ2-1; the match to TRBD1 covers 10 bases. V was clipped by 7 bases and J by 6 bases; unmatched bases: 3. Germline loops: CDR1 MNHEY, CDR2 SMNVEV (reference sequence). CDR3 length: 13 amino acids. This CDR3 is CASTDRGSNEQFF. CDR3 sequence (DNA): TGTGCCAGCACGGACAGGGGGAGCAATGAGCAGTTCTTC.

The CDR3 spells CASSLDRTDYNEQFF. DNA of the CDR3: TGCGCCAGCAGCTTGGACAGAACTGACTACAATGAGCAGTTCTTC. The rearrangement joins TRBV5-1 to TRBJ2-1; D is uncertain. Germline V gene lookup returns CDR1 SGHRS and CDR2 YFSETQ. The V gene lost 0 bases and the J gene lost 3 bases, with 10 bases spanning the gap. CDR3 length equals 15 residues. The entire variable domain, with the rest obtained from reference TRBV5-1 and TRBJ2-1, is as follows: KAGVTQTPRYLIKTRGQQVTLSCSPISGHRSVSWYQQTPGQGLQFLFEYFSETQRNKGNFPGRFSGRQFSNSRSEMNVSTLELGDSALYLCASSLDRTDYNEQFFGPGTRLTVL.

CDR3 region: CASFRPSEGYGYTF. CDR3 bases: TGTGCCAGTTTTCGACCCTCGGAGGGTTATGGCTACACCTTC. The chain couples TRBV6-5 to TRBJ1-2; D is undetermined. Looked up from germline, CDR1 is MNHEY and CDR2 is SVGAGI. The CDR3 covers 14 residues. Trimming left V 9 bases short and J 5 bases short, with 19 bases between.

The chain combines TRBV18 with TRBJ1-4; possible D gene TRBD1, 5 bases. The CDR3 is 15 amino acids. Germline-derived CDR1 and CDR2 are KGHSH and LQKENI. Trimming stripped 6 bases from V and 2 bases from J, with 13 bases between. This CDR3 is CASSDRGPTNEKLFF. The CDR3 bases are TGTGCCAGCTCCGACCGGGGACCGACTAATGAAAAACTGTTTTTT. Based on the CDR3 plus reference TRBV18 and TRBJ1-4, the full variable domain is NAGVMQNPRHLVRRRGQEARLRCSPMKGHSHVYWYRQLPEEGLKFMVYLQKENIIDESGMPKERFSAEFPKEGPSILRIQQVVRGDSAAYFCASSDRGPTNEKLFFGSGTQLSVL.

The chain employs TRBV4-1 and TRBJ1-1; the match to TRBD1 covers 9 bases. The CDR3 totals 15 residues. The junction had 5 bases not matched to a gene; V was cut back by 4 bases and J by 2 bases. CDR1 and CDR2 from the germline V gene are MGHRA and YSYEKL. The CDR3: CASSRDRDLNTEAFF. CDR3 DNA: TGCGCCAGCAGCCGGGACAGGGACTTAAACACTGAAGCTTTCTTT.

The V gene is TRBV3-1 (or the pseudogene TRBV3-2), the J gene TRBJ1-5; D is unclear. This CDR3 is 15 amino acids long. Trimming took 0 bases from V and 7 from J, leaving 13 bases between them. Germline V CDR1 and CDR2: LGHDT, YNNKEL (reference sequence). The CDR3 reads CASSQDSVSTQPQHF. The CDR3 nucleotides are TGTGCCAGCAGCCAAGATAGTGTCAGCACCCAGCCCCAGCATTTT.

The chain employs TRBV27 and TRBJ2-7; the D gene is possibly TRBD2 (6 bases). From germline, CDR1 is MNHEY and CDR2 SMNVEV (reference sequence). The CDR3 has 16 residues. V lost 5 bases, J lost 0 bases, and 17 bases lay in between. Here the CDR3 reads CASSVTQGLGSYEQYF. CDR3 DNA: TGTGCCAGCAGTGTAACCCAGGGACTCGGCTCCTACGAGCAGTACTTC.

The gene calls are TRBV4-1 and TRBJ1-4; maybe TRBD1 (5 bases). This CDR3 is 15 amino acids long. V was pared by 1 base and J by 4 bases, with 10 bases between. Per the germline V gene, CDR1 is MGHRA and CDR2 is YSYEKL. CDR3 in amino acids: CASSQVDSGNEKLFF. CDR3 DNA: TGCGCCAGCAGCCAAGTCGACAGCGGTAATGAAAAACTGTTTTTT.

This clone was found once. The chain employs TRBV4-1 and TRBJ1-1, with 9 nucleotides matching TRBD1. Germline-derived CDR1 and CDR2 are MGHRA and YSYEKL. This CDR3 has 16 residues. V gave up 0 bases and J gave up 4 bases; unmatched junction bases: 6. The CDR3 reads CASSQDRTGAFTEAFF. CDR3 in DNA: TGCGCCAGCAGCCAAGACCGGACAGGGGCGTTCACTGAAGCTTTCTTT.

The chain uses TRBV18 and TRBJ1-1; D gene unclear. Trimming removed 4 bases at V and 3 bases at J, with 9 bases between. Germline CDR1 is KGHSH and CDR2 is LQKENI. The CDR3 is made up of 13 amino acids. CDR3 bases: TGTGCCAGCTCACGATCACGGGACACTGAAGCTTTCTTT. It encodes CASSRSRDTEAFF.

J is TRBJ2-1 and V is TRBV5-1; D is undetermined. The CDR3 is 15 amino acids. Trimming shortened V by 0 bases and J by 0 bases, and 7 bases separated the two germline ends. From germline, CDR1 is SGHRS and CDR2 YFSETQ. DNA of the CDR3: TGCGCCAGCAGCTTGGTAGGGAACTCCTACAATGAGCAGTTCTTC. It is translated as CASSLVGNSYNEQFF.

V is TRBV19 and J is TRBJ1-2; TRBD1 agrees at 7 bases. The germline V gene has CDR1 LNHDA and CDR2 SQIVND (reference sequence). There are 11 residues in the CDR3. With 8 bases clipped from V and 5 bases from J, the junction kept 2 bases outside the gene matches. DNA for the CDR3: TGTGCCAGTGGACAGGTATATGGCTACACCTTC. This encodes CASGQVYGYTF.

V is TRBV29-1 and J is TRBJ1-1; 9 bases map to TRBD1. The V gene's germline CDR1 is SQVTM and CDR2 ANQGSEA. Trimming at V came to 6 bases and at J to 3 bases, leaving 8 bases not matched to a gene. The CDR3 runs to 14 residues. Here the CDR3 DNA reads TGCAGCGTAGTTTACAGGGGGCAGGACACTGAAGCTTTCTTT. Its protein product is CSVVYRGQDTEAFF.

V and J are TRBV10-2 and TRBJ2-6; D possibly matches TRBD1 or TRBD2 (5 bases each). CDR1 is WSHSY, CDR2 SAAADI, per germline. Trimming cost V 8 bases and J 4 bases, with 12 bases left between them. The CDR3 is 14 amino acids. Written as DNA, the CDR3 is TGCGCCAGCCGAGGGGCGCAAGGGGCCAACGTCCTGACTTTC. It is translated as CASRGAQGANVLTF.

The genes are TRBV6-5 and TRBJ2-3, with D tentatively TRBD1 or TRBD2 (5 bases each). The CDR3 runs to 13 residues. The V end lost 6 bases, the J end lost 6 bases, and 13 bases lay between the germline ends. Germline CDR1 and CDR2: MNHEY and SVGAGI. CDR3 in amino acids: CASSSGAPDTQYF. The DNA for the CDR3 is TGTGCCAGCAGCTCCGGGGCACCGGATACGCAGTATTTT.

The chain couples TRBV21-1 to TRBJ2-6; the table's TRBD1 call for D was not verified on the DNA. TRBV21-1 is noted as a pseudogene. The CDR3 is made up of 17 amino acids. The CDR3 DNA reads as TGTGCCAGCAGCAGGGCAGGGATCCCGCCTGGGGCCAACGTCCTGACTTTC. This gives the protein CASSRAGIPPGANVLTF.

V and J are TRBV2 and TRBJ2-1; 12 bases are shared with TRBD2. J lost 8 bases, V lost 6 bases, and 8 bases had no gene match. Germline V gene sequence: CDR1 SNHLY, CDR2 FYNNEI. The CDR3 covers 15 residues. This CDR3 reads CASRPTSGRWDEQFF. The CDR3, as DNA: TGTGCCAGCAGGCCAACTAGCGGGAGGTGGGATGAGCAGTTCTTC. The full variable domain, completed using reference TRBV2 and TRBJ2-1, is EPEVTQTPSHQVTQMGQEVILRCVPISNHLYFYWYRQILGQKVEFLVSFYNNEISEKSEIFDDQFSVERPDGSNFTLKIRSTKLEDSAMYFCASRPTSGRWDEQFFGPGTRLTVL.

The chain combines TRBV7-9 with TRBJ1-4; D might be TRBD1 (5 bases). The CDR3 loop spans 14 amino acids. Germline CDR1 SEHNR, CDR2 FQNEAQ (reference sequence). The ends were cut back, 2 bases at V and 4 bases at J, with 8 bases in the middle. In nucleotides, the CDR3 is TGTGCCAGCAGCTTAAGGGGTTTTAATGAAAAACTGTTTTTT. Protein product: CASSLRGFNEKLFF. Full variable domain (remainder filled in from reference TRBV7-9 and TRBJ1-4): DTGVSQNPRHKITKRGQNVTFRCDPISEHNRLYWYRQTLGQGPEFLTYFQNEAQLEKSRLLSDRFSAERPKGSFSTLEIQRTEQGDSAMYLCASSLRGFNEKLFFGSGTQLSVL.